The 13 T cell receptor beta chains below come from one sample, sequenced in a study of blood T cell repertoires in COVID-19. Measured with immunoSEQ multiplex PCR; TCRdb has only the in-frame clones, and not every one. The sample shows about 140,000 clones, about 80% of them seen only once. Sequences were obtained from peripheral blood. The receptors were gathered from a man aged 65 to 85 who had recovered from COVID-19.

The sample holds a few counts of this clone. This chain connects TRBV4-1 to TRBJ1-3; 10 bases match TRBD1. The CDR3 sequence is 15 residues long. V trimming: 10 bases; J trimming: 0 bases; junction bases outside the gene matches: 6. Per the germline V gene, CDR1 is MGHRA and CDR2 is YSYEKL. The CDR3 DNA follows: TGCGCCACCAGACAGGGGGCTTTCTCTGGAAACACCATATATTTT. As protein: CATRQGAFSGNTIYF.

The chain has TRBV14 and TRBJ2-7; TRBD2 aligns across 11 bases. The CDR3 consists of 15 residues. CDR1 and CDR2 (germline): SGHDN, FVKESK. Unmatched junction bases numbered 5, after V lost 1 base and J lost 6 bases. CDR3 in amino acids: CASSQVLAGAIEQYF. For the CDR3, the DNA is TGTGCCAGCAGCCAAGTACTAGCGGGAGCTATCGAGCAGTACTTC.

This chain joins TRBV29-1 and TRBJ2-7, with 8 bases that match TRBD1. Germline V gene sequence: CDR1 SQVTM, CDR2 ANQGSEA. This CDR3 is 13 amino acids long. Losses at the gene ends were 7 bases for V and 3 bases for J; bases not matched to a gene: 8. Here the CDR3 DNA reads TGCAGCGCCGCGGAGGGGACAGGCTACGAGCAGTACTTC. As protein: CSAAEGTGYEQYF.

This clone occurred a few times. Different DNA sequences within this sample yield the same CDR3. The chain couples TRBV19 to TRBJ2-7; 7 positions match TRBD1. The junction had 3 bases not matched to a gene; V was cut back by 5 bases and J by 2 bases. CDR3 size: 13 residues. The germline V gene has CDR1 LNHDA and CDR2 SQIVND (reference sequence). CDR3 region: CASSRDRAYEQYF. CDR3 sequence (DNA): TGTGCCAGTAGTCGGGACAGAGCCTACGAGCAGTACTTC.

This clone was counted a single time. CDR3 DNA: TGTGCCAGCAGTTTATGGGCTAACACTGAAGCTTTCTTT. It specifies CASSLWANTEAFF. This chain joins TRBV12-3 or TRBV12-4 and TRBJ1-1; D call uncertain. The CDR3 is 13 residues long. Trimming took 2 bases from V and 2 from J, leaving 6 bases between them.

The V gene is TRBV28, the J gene TRBJ2-5; 7 bases line up with TRBD1. V lost 3 bases, J lost 4 bases, and 8 bases stayed unmatched. This CDR3 contains 15 residues. Germline V gene sequence: CDR1 MDHEN, CDR2 SYDVKM. The CDR3 DNA reads TGTGCCAGCAGTTTGCCCAACAGGGGCGGAGAGACCCAGTACTTC. It specifies CASSLPNRGGETQYF. Using reference TRBV28 and TRBJ2-5 for the parts outside the CDR3, the full variable domain is DVKVTQSSRYLVKRTGEKVFLECVQDMDHENMFWYRQDPGLGLRLIYFSYDVKMKEKGDIPEGYSVSREKKERFSLILESASTNQTSMYLCASSLPNRGGETQYFGPGTRLLVL.

The V and J genes are TRBV9 and TRBJ2-5; unclear D gene. This CDR3 is built from 16 residues. Trimming took 0 bases from V and 0 from J, leaving 12 bases between them. Germline values: CDR1 SGDLS, CDR2 YYNGEE. The CDR3 DNA sequence: TGTGCCAGCAGCGTAGGCATCCAGGTCTACCAAGAGACCCAGTACTTC. Translating gives CASSVGIQVYQETQYF.

This clone has only one observation. J is TRBJ2-6 and V is TRBV3-1 (or the pseudogene TRBV3-2); 11 bases agree with TRBD2. CDR3 length: 18 amino acids. V dropped 0 bases and J dropped 0; count of bases not matched to a gene: 1. In germline, CDR1 is LGHDT, CDR2 YNNKEL (reference sequence). The CDR3 bases are TGTGCCAGCAGCCAAGAAGGACTAGCGGGCTCTGGGGCCAACGTCCTGACTTTC. Amino acids: CASSQEGLAGSGANVLTF.

The chain employs TRBV11-2 and TRBJ2-7; D not certain. Germline V gives CDR1 SGHAT, CDR2 FQNNGV. V was clipped by 0 bases and J by 0 bases, with 9 bases between them. The CDR3 is 15 amino acids. In DNA, the CDR3 is TGTGCCAGCAGCTTAGATCCAGGCTTCTCCTACGAGCAGTACTTC. It yields the protein CASSLDPGFSYEQYF.

The J gene is TRBJ1-1, the V gene TRBV27, with a tentative D call TRBD1 (6 bases). The germline V gene has CDR1 MNHEY and CDR2 SMNVEV (reference sequence). The CDR3 has 16 residues. With 6 bases removed from V and 6 bases from J, the gap between germline ends came to 23 bases. CDR3 amino acids: CASSKTQGFKSAEAFF. As DNA, the CDR3 is TGTGCCAGCAGCAAAACACAGGGTTTTAAAAGTGCTGAAGCTTTCTTT.

This rearrangement joins TRBV29-1 to TRBJ2-5, with D tentatively TRBD2 (6 bases). This CDR3 is built from 13 residues. Germline values: CDR1 SQVTM, CDR2 ANQGSEA. The V end was cut by 8 bases, the J end by 5 bases, with 18 bases between. Here the CDR3 reads CSTTGGPGETQYF. DNA for the CDR3: TGCAGCACTACCGGAGGGCCCGGGGAGACCCAGTACTTC.

V and J are TRBV27 and TRBJ2-3; D remains ambiguous. From germline, CDR1 is MNHEY and CDR2 SMNVEV (reference sequence). CDR3 size: 14 residues. V shed 6 bases and J shed 2 bases, with 12 bases lying between them. CDR3 coding DNA: TGTGCCAGCAGGCAGGAATACTTCACAGATACGCAGTATTTT. Translation gives CASRQEYFTDTQYF.

The chain is built from TRBV5-1 and TRBJ2-1; 9 bases are a match to TRBD1. The germline V gene encodes CDR1 SGHRS and CDR2 YFSETQ. The CDR3 is made up of 15 amino acids. Unmatched junction bases numbered 5, after V lost 4 bases and J lost 3 bases. The CDR3 bases are TGCGCCAGCAGCGGGGGGACAGGGAACTACAATGAGCAGTTCTTC. It encodes CASSGGTGNYNEQFF.